The rows below give T cell receptor beta chains drawn from one sample of a study of OX40 agonist ivuxolimab in advanced cancers. Clones were sequenced by immunoSEQ multiplex PCR, and TCRdb holds only the in-frame ones, with some missing. The sample shows fewer than 25,000 clones, more than 75% of them seen only once. Material: CD4+ or CD8+ T cells sorted from blood, obtained in a trial of the OX40 agonist ivuxolimab. The receptors shown here come from an adult with an advanced solid tumor such as melanoma, head and neck, liver or kidney cancer. CDR3s leave out the opening cysteine and the closing phenylalanine or tryptophan. Each record gives: V gene, clone size, J gene, CDR3 protein. Only part of the rows carry a size: once, few, many, or a class if the clone is expanded.

TRBV5-1	.	TRBJ1-5	ASSFRGGALWPQH
TRBV19	once	TRBJ1-1	AIVGRNTEAF
TRBV4-2	.	TRBJ2-2	ASSQSETGRNTGELF
TRBV6-1	.	TRBJ1-1	ASSPTGTEAF
TRBV7-9	.	TRBJ2-3	ASSLAVAGGLDTQY
TRBV28	.	TRBJ2-5	AVEGRPETQY
TRBV5-1	.	TRBJ2-2	ASSLGTDNTGELF
TRBV6-1	once	TRBJ2-3	ASSEPRTSGGGAQVGYTQY
TRBV7-8	.	TRBJ2-1	ASSLVGGGLNEQF
TRBV7-2	.	TRBJ1-4	ASSLEGQGASYRDEKLF
TRBV7-6	.	TRBJ1-5	ASSPGQALSNQPQH
TRBV5-6	.	TRBJ1-2	ASNLWAGGQTSGT
TRBV6-8	.	TRBJ1-2	ASNLEADGYT
TRBV7-2	.	TRBJ2-7	ASSRRQSPVNHEQY
TRBV18	.	TRBJ2-5	ASSPPEGTQETQY
TRBV27	.	TRBJ2-3	ASRVLDAQY
TRBV19	.	TRBJ1-1	ASSISGANTEAF
TRBV11-2	.	TRBJ2-1	ASSSHVTDEQF
TRBV10-3	few	TRBJ1-1	AISESTEAF
TRBV7-2	.	TRBJ2-7	ASSPSYEQY
TRBV7-9	.	TRBJ1-6	ASSDRTAGNSPLH